These 27 T cell receptor beta chains were sequenced from one sample in a study of blood T cells in healthy people across ages. Using a J-beta primer mix together with a sample-barcoded 5' primer, a second PCR was run for roughly 6 to 12 cycles. MiXCR was run by TCRdb on the 5' RACE reads, yielding one entry per CDR3 protein. The sample holds 650,000 to 800,000 distinct CDR3 sequences, approximately 44% seen once. Source material: blood. Receptors originate from a man aged 55-75 years in good health.

The chain has TRBV5-5 and TRBJ2-1; 11 nucleotides match TRBD1. V lost 3 bases to trimming and J lost 7 bases; unmatched junction nucleotides: 12. The CDR3 contains 17 residues. Germline CDR1 reads SGHKS; CDR2 reads YYEKEE (reference sequence). The CDR3 spells CASSSIAGTGGPNEQFF. As DNA, the CDR3 is TGTGCCAGCAGCTCCATTGCCGGGACAGGGGGTCCAAATGAGCAGTTCTTC.

DNA of the CDR3: TGTGCCAGCAGTTTGAGGACTAGCGGAGGAGTGTCGGAGCAGTTCTTC. It encodes CASSLRTSGGVSEQFF. The V gene is TRBV27, the J gene TRBJ2-1, with TRBD2 identical over 10 bases. Trimming cost V 3 bases and J 10 bases; bases outside gene matches: 12. Germline V gene lookup returns CDR1 MNHEY and CDR2 SMNVEV (reference sequence). The CDR3 contains 16 residues.

This chain connects TRBV6-1 to TRBJ2-7, with 7 positions matching TRBD2. Germline loops: CDR1 MNHNS, CDR2 SASEGT. The CDR3 is 17 amino acids. Germline trimming cut 1 base from V and 1 base from J; bases unmatched to any gene: 10. The CDR3 coding sequence is TGTGCCAGCAGTGAAGGCGGGGGTTCACTAATTTCCTACGAGCAGTACTTC. Translation: CASSEGGGSLISYEQYF.

V gene TRBV7-9 combines with J gene TRBJ1-2; tentatively, D is TRBD1 (5 bases). The CDR3 is made up of 13 amino acids. Germline assignment: CDR1 SEHNR and CDR2 FQNEAQ (reference sequence). Trimming stripped 5 bases from V and 6 bases from J, with 13 bases between. The CDR3 DNA follows: TGTGCCAGCAGCGCCGACAGATTACATGGCTACACCTTC. Translated: CASSADRLHGYTF.

This sequence joins TRBV6-2 or TRBV6-3 and TRBJ2-5, with 9 bases matching TRBD2. The CDR3 has 16 residues. The germline gives CDR1 MNHEY, CDR2 SVGEGT. The V gene end was trimmed by 8 bases and the J gene end by 4 bases; junction bases not matched to a gene: 14. In nucleotides, the CDR3 is TGTGCCAGCCACCGGTTTGCTAGCGGGGCGGGAGAGACCCAGTACTTC. Amino acids: CASHRFASGAGETQYF.

This clonotype has more than one count but fewer than ten. The chain joins TRBV4-3 to TRBJ1-5, with D possibly TRBD1 on 5 matching bases. CDR1 and CDR2 (germline): LGHNA, YSLEER. This CDR3 is built from 14 residues. Trimming removed 0 bases at V and 4 bases at J, with 7 bases between. CDR3 coding DNA: TGCGCCAGCAGCCAAGAAAGGGGAAATCAGCCCCAGCATTTT. Translation gives CASSQERGNQPQHF.

The CDR3 coding sequence is TGTGCCAGCAGCGGCCGGGACAGGGACTATGGCTACACCTTC. Amino acids: CASSGRDRDYGYTF. The chain links TRBV7-2 to TRBJ1-2, with 9 bases that match TRBD1. The CDR3 runs 14 residues. The V gene's germline CDR1 is SGHTA and CDR2 FQGNSA. V trimming: 5 bases; J trimming: 3 bases; junction bases outside the gene matches: 4.

This clonotype was detected a few times. The chain couples TRBV5-1 to TRBJ2-7, with TRBD2 matching 7 bases. The last part of the DNA fits TRBJ2-5 better; the J call may be wrong. The CDR3 runs to 16 residues. CDR1 SGHRS and CDR2 YFSETQ come from the germline V gene. This CDR3 reads CASSLPAGRTGETQYF. The CDR3, as DNA: TGCGCCAGCAGCTTGCCTGCCGGGAGGACGGGAGAGACCCAGTACTTC.

In its sample, this clonotype was seen once. This may stem from a read error, because a much larger clone lies one nucleotide away. This chain joins TRBV12-3 or TRBV12-4 and TRBJ2-6; D gene unclear. With 5 bases removed from V and 0 bases from J, the gap between germline ends came to 5 bases. The CDR3 totals 14 residues. The CDR3 sequence is CASSHSSGANVLTF. DNA for the CDR3: TGTGCCAGCAGTCACAGCTCTGGGGCCAACGTCCTGACTTTC.

The rearrangement links TRBV6-5 to TRBJ2-5, with D maybe TRBD1 (6 bases). Germline V gene lookup returns CDR1 MNHEY and CDR2 SVGAGI. Trimming stripped 5 bases from V and 0 bases from J, with 10 bases between. The CDR3 has 14 amino acids. Here the CDR3 reads CASSDRTDQETQYF. The CDR3 region has the DNA TGTGCCAGCAGTGACCGGACAGACCAAGAGACCCAGTACTTC.

This clonotype was found many times. The chain couples TRBV20-1 to TRBJ2-5; tentative D call: TRBD2 (5 bases). Trimming took off 2 bases at V and 3 bases at J, with 13 bases between the two ends. CDR1 and CDR2 from the germline V gene are DFQATT and SNEGSKA (reference sequence). The CDR3 has 14 amino acids. The CDR3 is CSARTLGSEETQYF. For the CDR3, the DNA is TGCAGTGCTAGAACCCTAGGGAGTGAAGAGACCCAGTACTTC.

The rearrangement joins TRBV3-1 to TRBJ2-7; 8 bases fit TRBD2. The CDR3 spans 15 residues. Germline CDR1 is LGHDT and CDR2 is YNNKEL (reference sequence). V shed 1 base, J shed 7 bases, and the junction held 9 bases outside the gene matches. The CDR3 coding sequence is TGTGCCAGCAGCCAAGGGTTCGGGGGGGGATTTGAGCAGTACTTC. It yields the protein CASSQGFGGGFEQYF.

This clonotype occurred a few times. V is TRBV7-9 and J is TRBJ1-1, with D unresolved. The CDR3 has 13 amino acids. V was cut by 3 bases and J by 0 bases, with 5 bases left in between. CDR1 SEHNR and CDR2 FQNEAQ come from the germline V gene (reference sequence). CDR3 bases: TGTGCCAGCAGCTTCGCAATGAACACTGAAGCTTTCTTT. It is translated as CASSFAMNTEAFF.

This clonotype was seen a handful of times. This chain links TRBV7-2 with TRBJ2-5, with D hard to call. The CDR3 runs to 15 residues. CDR1 and CDR2 (germline): SGHTA, FQGNSA. V dropped 2 bases and J dropped 1 base, with 11 bases sitting between them. Written as DNA, the CDR3 is TGTGCCAGCAGCTTAAGATGGGCAAGCCAAGAGACCCAGTACTTC. Translated: CASSLRWASQETQYF.

This chain uses TRBV20-1 with TRBJ2-7, with D uncertain. This CDR3 spans 12 amino acids. V was cut by 6 bases and J by 2 bases, with 11 bases left in between. The germline V gene encodes CDR1 DFQATT and CDR2 SNEGSKA (reference sequence). Written as DNA, the CDR3 is TGCAGTGCCAAAGACGTAGCCTACGAGCAGTACTTC. Translating it yields CSAKDVAYEQYF.

The chain uses TRBV4-1 and TRBJ1-4, with TRBD1 matching 8 bases. V lost 1 base, J lost 10 bases, and 5 bases stayed unmatched. The germline V gene encodes CDR1 MGHRA and CDR2 YSYEKL. This CDR3 has 14 residues. Here the CDR3 DNA reads TGCGCCAGCAGCCAAGGGCAGGGGGCGCGAAAACTGTTTTTT. Translating it yields CASSQGQGARKLFF.

The chain uses TRBV7-9 and TRBJ1-2; the match to TRBD1 covers 7 bases. Germline trimming cut 5 bases from V and 4 bases from J; bases unmatched to any gene: 7. The germline V gene encodes CDR1 SEHNR and CDR2 FQNEAQ (reference sequence). This CDR3 has 14 amino acids. CDR3 DNA: TGTGCCAGCAGCGAGACAGGGTACGGCTATGGCTACACCTTC. Translation gives CASSETGYGYGYTF.

Only a few counts were recorded for this clonotype. The V gene is TRBV9, the J gene TRBJ2-1; 12 positions match TRBD2. V lost 0 bases and J lost 0; bases outside the gene matches: 10. The germline V gene has CDR1 SGDLS and CDR2 YYNGEE. The CDR3 covers 20 residues. The CDR3 DNA reads TGTGCCAGCAGCGTAGCCGCGACTAGCGGGGGCCGGAGCTCCTACAATGAGCAGTTCTTC. This gives the protein CASSVAATSGGRSSYNEQFF.

The DNA of the CDR3 is TGTGCCAGCAGCGGGACAGGGAAATACAATGAGCAGTTCTTC. Its translation is CASSGTGKYNEQFF. V is TRBV6-2 or TRBV6-3 and J is TRBJ2-1, with TRBD1 matching over 9 bases. CDR3 length: 14 amino acids. J was trimmed by 4 bases and V by 6 bases; bases with no gene match: 4. In germline, CDR1 is MNHEY, CDR2 SVGEGT.

As concerns this clonotype: One end of the junction varies from germline; a read error may be responsible. The chain is built from TRBV11-2 and TRBJ2-3, with D hard to call. CDR3 length equals 14 residues. From germline, CDR1 is SGHAT and CDR2 FQNNGV. CDR3 sequence reads: CASSVEPTVDTQYF. DNA of the CDR3: TGTGCCAGCAGCGTAGAACCCACCGTGGATACGCAGTATTTT.

The rearrangement links TRBV5-4 to TRBJ2-1; 11 bases are shared with TRBD2. This CDR3 contains 15 residues. The J segment lost 3 bases and the V segment lost 4 bases, leaving 3 bases of the junction unmatched. Germline V gives CDR1 SGHNT, CDR2 YYREEE (reference sequence). The CDR3 sequence is CASSPTSGDYNEQFF. In nucleotides, the CDR3 is TGTGCCAGCAGCCCGACTAGCGGGGACTACAATGAGCAGTTCTTC.

This clonotype was picked up a small number of times. The rearrangement links TRBV14 to TRBJ2-3, with D unclear. Germline V gene sequence: CDR1 SGHDN, CDR2 FVKESK. V was clipped by 1 base and J by 0 bases, with 8 bases between them. The CDR3 covers 15 residues. The CDR3 sequence: CASSQGLTSTDTQYF. The CDR3 DNA follows: TGTGCCAGCAGCCAAGGGCTTACGAGCACAGATACGCAGTATTTT.

The CDR3 loop reads CASSPPYTDTQYF. CDR3 in DNA: TGTGCCAGCAGCCCACCCTACACAGATACGCAGTATTTT. The chain couples TRBV11-2 to TRBJ2-3, with D unclear. The CDR3 has 13 residues. With 5 bases removed from V and 2 bases from J, the gap between germline ends came to 8 bases. Germline assignment: CDR1 SGHAT and CDR2 FQNNGV.

The chain is built from TRBV7-9 and TRBJ2-7; D is unclear. Trimming removed 5 bases from V and 4 bases from J, with 12 bases in between. CDR1 is SEHNR, CDR2 FQNEAQ, per germline (reference sequence). This CDR3 is built from 13 residues. CDR3 in amino acids: CASSARRTYEQYF. CDR3 nucleotides: TGTGCCAGCAGCGCGAGACGGACGTACGAGCAGTACTTC. The whole variable domain, filled in from reference TRBV7-9 and TRBJ2-7, reads DTGVSQNPRHKITKRGQNVTFRCDPISEHNRLYWYRQTLGQGPEFLTYFQNEAQLEKSRLLSDRFSAERPKGSFSTLEIQRTEQGDSAMYLCASSARRTYEQYFGPGTRLTVT.

The V gene is TRBV18, the J gene TRBJ1-2; D may be TRBD1 (5 bases). This CDR3 region has 14 residues. The V end was cut by 3 bases, the J end by 4 bases, with 12 bases between. CDR1 is KGHSH, CDR2 LQKENI, per germline. The CDR3 sequence: CASSPGLDGYGYTF. CDR3 in DNA: TGTGCCAGCTCACCGGGACTTGACGGCTATGGCTACACCTTC.

This clonotype came up a few times. V and J are TRBV6-5 and TRBJ2-6; D possibly uses TRBD1 or TRBD2 (5 bases each). V was clipped by 6 bases and J by 0 bases, with 9 bases between them. This CDR3 comprises 15 residues. Germline V gene lookup returns CDR1 MNHEY and CDR2 SVGAGI. CDR3: CASRSGGSGANVLTF. CDR3 nucleotides: TGTGCCAGCAGGTCTGGGGGCTCTGGGGCCAACGTCCTGACTTTC.

This clonotype was picked up one time. This sequence joins TRBV10-3 and TRBJ1-2; D might be TRBD1 (5 bases). The CDR3 has 15 amino acids. CDR1 ENHRY and CDR2 SYGVKD come from the germline V gene. V was trimmed by 10 bases and J by 0 bases, leaving 18 bases between them. The CDR3 sequence is CATRARTEPNYGYTF. The CDR3 nucleotides read TGTGCCACCAGGGCAAGAACAGAGCCTAACTATGGCTACACCTTC.